One sample yielded the 14 T cell receptor beta chains listed below, sequenced in a study of CD8 T cells in Susac syndrome (dated by TCRdb to between 2018 and 2020). Libraries came from the immunoSEQ multiplex PCR assay. RNA was extracted using the RNeasy kit, and about 0.45 to 1 microgram was reverse transcribed with random hexamers. TCRdb applied fastp at Q25 and MiXCR to the public reads, then kept only in-frame beta chains. When rows share a CDR3 protein, they turn into one entry using the most common DNA and genes. The sample profile shows fewer than 85,000 distinct CDR3 sequences; 94% of them were found once. The ten largest make up 0.52% of the sample. Sequencing was performed on CD8+ T cells from PBMCs. Receptors originate from a human donor with Susac syndrome.

The rearrangement links TRBV2 to TRBJ2-7; D is perhaps TRBD1 (6 bases). CDR1 is SNHLY and CDR2 is FYNNEI in the germline V gene. CDR3 length: 14 amino acids. V was clipped by 6 bases and J by 2 bases, with 14 bases between them. CDR3 in amino acids: CASSGTTAPYEQYF. Written as DNA, the CDR3 is TGTGCCAGCAGCGGGACAACAGCCCCCTACGAGCAGTACTTC.

The V and J genes are TRBV2 and TRBJ1-2; D may be TRBD1 (5 bases). The CDR3 length is 14 residues. The germline V gene has CDR1 SNHLY and CDR2 FYNNEI. V lost 8 bases, J lost 4 bases, and 17 bases lay in between. CDR3 protein: CASPSGTGLYGYTF. CDR3 sequence (DNA): TGTGCCAGCCCCTCAGGGACCGGCCTCTATGGCTACACCTTC.

V usage is TRBV9 and J usage is TRBJ2-3; TRBD2 matches at 7 bases. The CDR3 has 14 residues. Trimming at V came to 4 bases and at J to 4 bases, leaving 6 bases not matched to a gene. Per the germline V gene, CDR1 is SGDLS and CDR2 is YYNGEE. The CDR3 is CASSPRLAADTQYF. CDR3 in DNA: TGTGCCAGCAGCCCCCGACTAGCAGCAGATACGCAGTATTTT.

The J gene is TRBJ1-2, the V gene TRBV25-1; tentative D call: TRBD1 (5 bases). V was shortened by 5 bases and J by 3 bases, with 13 bases between the two germline ends. This CDR3 has 14 amino acids. The V gene's germline CDR1 is MGHDK and CDR2 SYGVNS. The CDR3 is CASSLTETDYGYTF. The CDR3 nucleotides read TGTGCCAGCAGTCTTACGGAGACAGACTATGGCTACACCTTC.

V usage is TRBV21-1 and J usage is TRBJ2-5; TRBD2, the table's D call, lacks a check against the DNA. TRBV21-1 is noted as a pseudogene. This CDR3 is 20 amino acids long. In DNA, the CDR3 is TGTGCCAGCAGCAAGGAAGAGCCGACAGGGCAGCGGGGGGGCCAAGAGACCCAGTACTTC. It translates to CASSKEEPTGQRGGQETQYF.

V is TRBV5-1 and J is TRBJ2-4; 11 bases line up with TRBD1. This CDR3 spans 15 amino acids. Germline V CDR1 and CDR2: SGHRS, YFSETQ. V shed 0 bases and J 8 bases; nucleotides not matched to a gene: 4. DNA for the CDR3: TGCGCCAGCAGCTTGGTAGGACAGGGGGCTGACATTCAGTACTTC. Translating gives CASSLVGQGADIQYF.

The chain joins TRBV5-1 to TRBJ2-6, with D perhaps TRBD2 (5 bases). The CDR3 is 18 amino acids. The V end was cut by 4 bases, the J end by 0 bases, with 17 bases between. The germline CDR1 and CDR2 sequences are SGHRS and YFSETQ. The CDR3 nucleotides are TGCGCCAGCAGCCTGAGGGCCGCCACATTCTCTGGGGCCAACGTCCTGACTTTC. It translates to CASSLRAATFSGANVLTF.

V is TRBV7-2 and J is TRBJ2-7, with 7 positions matching TRBD2. Germline-derived CDR1 and CDR2 are SGHTA and FQGNSA. This CDR3 region has 16 residues. V lost 1 base to trimming and J lost 2 bases; unmatched junction nucleotides: 8. The CDR3 nucleotides read TGTGCCAGCAGCTTAGAATGGCGGGGGTCCCCCTACGAGCAGTACTTC. Translated, it gives CASSLEWRGSPYEQYF.

The chain employs TRBV20-1 and TRBJ2-5; D might be TRBD2 (7 bases). Germline CDR1 reads DFQATT; CDR2 reads SNEGSKA (reference sequence). Trimming stripped 0 bases from V and 5 bases from J, with 22 bases between. The CDR3 has 17 amino acids. The CDR3 sequence: CSARDLGGGDPGETQYF. CDR3 nucleotide sequence: TGCAGTGCTAGAGATCTGGGCGGGGGCGACCCGGGGGAGACCCAGTACTTC.

The chain is built from TRBV25-1 and TRBJ2-7; D perhaps matches TRBD2 (5 bases). The V gene's germline CDR1 is MGHDK and CDR2 SYGVNS. V was cut by 6 bases and J by 5 bases, with 11 bases left in between. The CDR3 contains 12 residues. DNA for the CDR3: TGTGCCAGCAGCCGGGGTTTCGACGAGCAGTACTTC. Translated: CASSRGFDEQYF.

V gene TRBV7-2 combines with J gene TRBJ2-5, with D unresolved. V was pared by 5 bases and J by 3 bases, with 13 bases between. The CDR3 length is 14 residues. CDR1 is SGHTA and CDR2 is FQGNSA in the germline V gene. CDR3: CASSDRSSKETQYF. For the CDR3, the DNA is TGTGCCAGCAGCGACCGGTCCTCTAAAGAGACCCAGTACTTC.

The rearrangement uses TRBV2 and TRBJ2-3; no definite D call. V lost 0 bases, J lost 2 bases, and 9 bases lay in between. CDR3 size: 15 residues. From germline, CDR1 is SNHLY and CDR2 FYNNEI. In nucleotides, the CDR3 is TGTGCCAGCAGTGAAGCAACAGTCAACACAGATACGCAGTATTTT. This sequence encodes CASSEATVNTDTQYF.

V gene TRBV5-4 combines with J gene TRBJ2-7; 7 bases line up with TRBD1. Germline V gives CDR1 SGHNT, CDR2 YYREEE (reference sequence). CDR3 length: 15 residues. With V trimmed by 1 base and J by 2 bases, 6 bases remained unmatched. CDR3 residues: CASSLSTGNPYEQYF. The CDR3, as DNA: TGTGCCAGCAGCTTGTCGACAGGGAACCCCTACGAGCAGTACTTC.

The table lists this clonotype with a count of one. The rearrangement joins TRBV7-9 to TRBJ2-7, with TRBD2 matching 7 bases. V was clipped by 0 bases and J by 3 bases; unmatched bases: 2. The CDR3 runs to 14 residues. Germline CDR1 is SEHNR and CDR2 is FQNEAQ (reference sequence). CDR3 residues: CASSLAGGVYEQYF. CDR3 nucleotide sequence: TGTGCCAGCAGCTTAGCGGGGGGGGTCTACGAGCAGTACTTC.